Reported below is one T cell receptor (beta chain). These donors counted as nominally healthy when sampled, but unrecorded immune exposures were likely. Losses at the gene ends were 8 bases for V and 4 bases for J; bases not matched to a gene: 5. This CDR3 has 13 residues. CDR1 is ENHRY, CDR2 SYGVKD, per germline. PCR was performed using 60 Vbeta and 13 Jbeta primers. In the original processing: Later analysis identified approximately 80 million unique TCR beta chains, 8.5 million to 13 million shared. Sequencing used immunoSEQ multiplex PCR; TCRdb keeps in-frame clones, though not all of them. V and J calls and clone size come straight from that table; D and trimming were deduced from the DNA. In all, the sample yields under 200,000 clones. This sample was taken from a study of cytomegalovirus exposure and HLA in healthy donors.

Sequenced material: PBMCs. This TCR derives from a young woman in good health and CMV-seropositive. V usage is TRBV10-3 and J usage is TRBJ2-7, with 10 bases matching TRBD2. DNA of the CDR3: TGTGCCATCGGGGGACTAGCGAGATACGAGCAGTACTTC. Protein product: CAIGGLARYEQYF.